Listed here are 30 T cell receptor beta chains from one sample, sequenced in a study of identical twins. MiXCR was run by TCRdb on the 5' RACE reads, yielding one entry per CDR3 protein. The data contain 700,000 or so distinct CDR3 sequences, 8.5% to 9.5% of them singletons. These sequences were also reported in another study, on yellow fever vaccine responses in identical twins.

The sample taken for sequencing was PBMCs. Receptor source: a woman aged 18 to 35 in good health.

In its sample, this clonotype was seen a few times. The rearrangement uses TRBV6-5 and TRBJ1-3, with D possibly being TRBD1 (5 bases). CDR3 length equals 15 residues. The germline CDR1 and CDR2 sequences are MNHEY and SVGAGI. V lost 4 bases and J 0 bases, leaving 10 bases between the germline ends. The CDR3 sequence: CASSFAGSSGNTIYF. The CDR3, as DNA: TGTGCCAGCAGTTTTGCAGGGAGCTCTGGAAACACCATATATTTT.

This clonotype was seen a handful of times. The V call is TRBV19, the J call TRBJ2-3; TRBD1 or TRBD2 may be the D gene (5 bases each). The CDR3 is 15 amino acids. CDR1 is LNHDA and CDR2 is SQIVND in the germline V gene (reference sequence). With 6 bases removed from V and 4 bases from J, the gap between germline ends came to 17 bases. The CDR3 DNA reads TGTGCCAGTAGCACTCCGGGACGGAAAGCAGATACGCAGTATTTT. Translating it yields CASSTPGRKADTQYF.

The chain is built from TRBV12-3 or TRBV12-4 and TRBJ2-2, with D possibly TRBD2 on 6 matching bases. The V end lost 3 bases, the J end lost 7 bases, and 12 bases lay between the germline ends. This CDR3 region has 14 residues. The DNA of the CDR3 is TGTGCCAGCAGTTTTACAGCGGGCGGCGGGGAGCTGTTTTTT. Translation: CASSFTAGGGELFF.

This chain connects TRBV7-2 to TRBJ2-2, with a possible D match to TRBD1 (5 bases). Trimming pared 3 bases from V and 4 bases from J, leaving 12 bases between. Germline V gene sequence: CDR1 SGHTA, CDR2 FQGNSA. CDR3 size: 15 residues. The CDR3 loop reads CASSFGLDSTGELFF. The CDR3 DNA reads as TGTGCCAGCAGCTTCGGCCTAGACAGCACCGGGGAGCTGTTTTTT. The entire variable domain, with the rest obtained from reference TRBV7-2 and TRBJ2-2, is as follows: GAGVSQSPSNKVTEKGKDVELRCDPISGHTALYWYRQSLGQGLEFLIYFQGNSAPDKSGLPSDRFSAERTGGSVSTLTIQRTQQEDSAVYLCASSFGLDSTGELFFGEGSRLTVL.

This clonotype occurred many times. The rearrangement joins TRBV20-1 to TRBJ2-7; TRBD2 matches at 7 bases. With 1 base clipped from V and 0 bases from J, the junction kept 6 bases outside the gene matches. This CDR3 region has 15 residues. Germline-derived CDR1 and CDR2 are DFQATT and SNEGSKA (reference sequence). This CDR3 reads CSARGTSESSYEQYF. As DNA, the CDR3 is TGCAGTGCTAGAGGAACTAGCGAGAGCTCCTACGAGCAGTACTTC.

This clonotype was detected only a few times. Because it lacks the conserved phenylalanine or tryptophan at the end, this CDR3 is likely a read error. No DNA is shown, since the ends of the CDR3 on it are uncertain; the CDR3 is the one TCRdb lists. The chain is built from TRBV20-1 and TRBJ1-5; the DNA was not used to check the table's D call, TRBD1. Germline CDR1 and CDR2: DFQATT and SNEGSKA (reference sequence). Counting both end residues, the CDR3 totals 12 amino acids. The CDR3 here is CSASTPTGSVVY.

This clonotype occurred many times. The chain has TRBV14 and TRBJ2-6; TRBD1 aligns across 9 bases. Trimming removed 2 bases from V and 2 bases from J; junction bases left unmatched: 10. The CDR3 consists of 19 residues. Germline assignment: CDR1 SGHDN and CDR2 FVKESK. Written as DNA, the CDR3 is TGTGCCAGCAGCCAATGGTTAGGACAGGGGCTGGCTGGGGCCAACGTCCTGACTTTC. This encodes CASSQWLGQGLAGANVLTF.

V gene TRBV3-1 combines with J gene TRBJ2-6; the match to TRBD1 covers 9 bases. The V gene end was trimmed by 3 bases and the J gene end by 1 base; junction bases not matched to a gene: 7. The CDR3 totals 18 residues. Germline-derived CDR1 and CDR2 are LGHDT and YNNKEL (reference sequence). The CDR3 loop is CASSQVPGQGSGANVLTF. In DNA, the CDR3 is TGTGCCAGCAGCCAGGTACCGGGACAGGGATCTGGGGCCAACGTCCTGACTTTC.

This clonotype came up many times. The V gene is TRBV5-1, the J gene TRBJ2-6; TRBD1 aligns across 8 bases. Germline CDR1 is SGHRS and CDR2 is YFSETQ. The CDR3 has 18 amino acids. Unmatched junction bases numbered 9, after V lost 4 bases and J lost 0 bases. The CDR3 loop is CASSRGQDTSSGANVLTF. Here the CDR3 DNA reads TGCGCCAGCAGCAGGGGACAGGACACTAGCTCTGGGGCCAACGTCCTGACTTTC.

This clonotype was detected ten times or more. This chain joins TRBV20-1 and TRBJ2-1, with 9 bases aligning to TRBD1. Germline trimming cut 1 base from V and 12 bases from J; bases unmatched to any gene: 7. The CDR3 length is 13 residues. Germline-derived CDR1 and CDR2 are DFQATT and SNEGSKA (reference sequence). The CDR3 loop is CSARGDRGFGQFF. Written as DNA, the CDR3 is TGCAGTGCTAGAGGAGACAGGGGGTTTGGGCAGTTCTTC.

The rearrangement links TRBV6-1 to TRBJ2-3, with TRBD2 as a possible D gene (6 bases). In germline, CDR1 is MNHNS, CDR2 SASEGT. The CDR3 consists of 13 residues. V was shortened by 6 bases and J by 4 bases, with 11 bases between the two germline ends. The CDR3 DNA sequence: TGTGCCAGCAGAAGGAGGGAGCCAGATACGCAGTATTTT. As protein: CASRRREPDTQYF.

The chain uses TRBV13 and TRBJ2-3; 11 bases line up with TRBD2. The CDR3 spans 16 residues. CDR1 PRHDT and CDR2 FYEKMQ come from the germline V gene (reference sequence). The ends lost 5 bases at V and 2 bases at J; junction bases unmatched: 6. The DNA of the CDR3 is TGTGCCAGCAGCCCCCGGACTAGCGGGCCCACAGATACGCAGTATTTT. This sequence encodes CASSPRTSGPTDTQYF.

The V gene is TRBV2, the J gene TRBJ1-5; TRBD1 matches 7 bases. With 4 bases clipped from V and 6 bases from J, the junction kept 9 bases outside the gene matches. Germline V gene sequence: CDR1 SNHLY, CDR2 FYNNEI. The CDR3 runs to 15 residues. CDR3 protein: CASSGAAGGGQPQHF. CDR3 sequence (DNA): TGTGCCAGCAGTGGCGCGGCAGGGGGTGGTCAGCCCCAGCATTTT.

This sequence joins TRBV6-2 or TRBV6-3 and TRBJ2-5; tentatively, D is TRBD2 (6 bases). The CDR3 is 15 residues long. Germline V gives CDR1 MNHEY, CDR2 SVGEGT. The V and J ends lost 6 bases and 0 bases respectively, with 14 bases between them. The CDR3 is CASSTNSGYQETQYF. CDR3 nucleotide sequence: TGTGCCAGCAGCACGAATAGCGGCTACCAAGAGACCCAGTACTTC.

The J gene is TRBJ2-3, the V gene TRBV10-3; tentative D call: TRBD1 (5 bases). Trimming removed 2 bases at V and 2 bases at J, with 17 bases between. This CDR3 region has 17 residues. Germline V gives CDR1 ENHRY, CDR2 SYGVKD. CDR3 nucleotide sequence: TGTGCCATCAGTGAGCCGCCCAGGGATGCGCACACAGATACGCAGTATTTT. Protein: CAISEPPRDAHTDTQYF.

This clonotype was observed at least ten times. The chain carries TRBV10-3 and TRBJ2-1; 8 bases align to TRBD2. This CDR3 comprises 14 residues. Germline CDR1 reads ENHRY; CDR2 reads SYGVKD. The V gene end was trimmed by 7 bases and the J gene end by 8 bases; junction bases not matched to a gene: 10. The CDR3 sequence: CAINPAAGRDEQFF. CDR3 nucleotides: TGTGCCATCAACCCGGCCGCCGGGAGGGATGAGCAGTTCTTC.

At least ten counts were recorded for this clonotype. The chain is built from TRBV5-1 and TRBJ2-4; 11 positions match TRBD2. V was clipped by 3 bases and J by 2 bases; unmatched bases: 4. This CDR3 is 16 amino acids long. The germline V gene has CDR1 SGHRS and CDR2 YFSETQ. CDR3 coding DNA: TGCGCCAGCAGCTCCGGGACTAGCGGCTCCAAAAACATTCAGTACTTC. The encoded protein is CASSSGTSGSKNIQYF.

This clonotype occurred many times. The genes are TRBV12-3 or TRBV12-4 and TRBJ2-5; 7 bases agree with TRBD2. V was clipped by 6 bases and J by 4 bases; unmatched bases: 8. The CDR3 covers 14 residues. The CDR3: CASSPNGRGETQYF. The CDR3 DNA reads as TGTGCCAGCAGCCCTAATGGGAGGGGAGAGACCCAGTACTTC.

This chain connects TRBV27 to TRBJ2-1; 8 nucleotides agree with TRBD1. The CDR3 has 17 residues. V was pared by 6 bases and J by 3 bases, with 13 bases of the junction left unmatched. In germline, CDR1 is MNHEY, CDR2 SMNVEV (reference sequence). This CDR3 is CASSADRGPLLYNEQFF. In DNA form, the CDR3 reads TGTGCCAGCAGCGCCGACAGGGGACCCCTTCTCTACAATGAGCAGTTCTTC.

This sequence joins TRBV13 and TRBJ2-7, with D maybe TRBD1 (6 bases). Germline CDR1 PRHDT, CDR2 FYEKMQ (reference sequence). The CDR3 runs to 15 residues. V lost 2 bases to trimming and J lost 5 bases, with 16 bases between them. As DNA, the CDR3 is TGTGCCAGCAGCTTAATTCTCAGGGGTATCCACGAGCAGTACTTC. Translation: CASSLILRGIHEQYF.

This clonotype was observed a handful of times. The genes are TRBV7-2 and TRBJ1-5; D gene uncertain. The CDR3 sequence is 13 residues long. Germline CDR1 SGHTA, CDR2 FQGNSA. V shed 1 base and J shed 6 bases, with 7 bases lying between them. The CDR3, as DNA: TGTGCCAGCAGCTTAGGGGGATTTCAGCCCCAGCATTTT. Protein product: CASSLGGFQPQHF.

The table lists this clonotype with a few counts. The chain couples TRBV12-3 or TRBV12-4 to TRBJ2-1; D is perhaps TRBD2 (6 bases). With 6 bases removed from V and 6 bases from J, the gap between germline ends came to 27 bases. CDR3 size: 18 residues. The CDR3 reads CASSSSGLPSRLGNEQFF. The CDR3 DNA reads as TGTGCCAGCAGCTCGTCGGGACTGCCCTCTCGGTTGGGCAATGAGCAGTTCTTC.

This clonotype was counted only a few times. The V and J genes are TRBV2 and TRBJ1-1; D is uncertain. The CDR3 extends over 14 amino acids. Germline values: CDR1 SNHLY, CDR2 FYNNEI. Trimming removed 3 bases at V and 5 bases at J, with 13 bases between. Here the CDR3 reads CASSDIPQLTEAFF. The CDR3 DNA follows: TGTGCCAGCAGTGATATACCCCAGCTTACTGAAGCTTTCTTT.

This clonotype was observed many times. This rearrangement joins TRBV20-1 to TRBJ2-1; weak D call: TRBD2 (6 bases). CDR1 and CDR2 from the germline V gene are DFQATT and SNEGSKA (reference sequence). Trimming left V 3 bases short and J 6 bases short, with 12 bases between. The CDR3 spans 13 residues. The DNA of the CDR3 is TGCAGTGCTAGCTCGGGAGCTGTCAATGAGCAGTTCTTC. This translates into CSASSGAVNEQFF.

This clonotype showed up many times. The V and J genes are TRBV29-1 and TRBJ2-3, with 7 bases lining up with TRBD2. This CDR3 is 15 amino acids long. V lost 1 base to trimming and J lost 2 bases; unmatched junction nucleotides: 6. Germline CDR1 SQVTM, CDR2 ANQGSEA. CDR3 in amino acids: CSVEGLAEATDTQYF. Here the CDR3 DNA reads TGCAGCGTTGAAGGTCTAGCGGAGGCCACAGATACGCAGTATTTT.

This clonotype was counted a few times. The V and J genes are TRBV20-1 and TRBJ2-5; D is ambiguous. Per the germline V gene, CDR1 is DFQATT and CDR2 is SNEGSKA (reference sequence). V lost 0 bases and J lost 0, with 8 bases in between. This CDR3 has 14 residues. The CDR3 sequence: CSARDARYQETQYF. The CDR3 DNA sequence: TGCAGTGCTAGAGATGCTAGATACCAAGAGACCCAGTACTTC.

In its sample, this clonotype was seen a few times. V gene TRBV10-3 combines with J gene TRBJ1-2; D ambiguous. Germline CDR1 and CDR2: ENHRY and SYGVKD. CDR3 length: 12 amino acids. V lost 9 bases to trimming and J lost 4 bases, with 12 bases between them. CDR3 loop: CAIRLGGYGYTF. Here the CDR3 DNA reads TGTGCCATACGTTTGGGCGGCTATGGCTACACCTTC.

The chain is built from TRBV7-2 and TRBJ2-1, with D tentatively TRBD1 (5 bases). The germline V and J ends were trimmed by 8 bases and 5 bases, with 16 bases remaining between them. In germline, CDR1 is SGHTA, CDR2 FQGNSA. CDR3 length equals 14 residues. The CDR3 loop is CASGLAGRNNEQFF. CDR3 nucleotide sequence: TGTGCCAGCGGGTTGGCAGGGCGGAACAATGAGCAGTTCTTC.

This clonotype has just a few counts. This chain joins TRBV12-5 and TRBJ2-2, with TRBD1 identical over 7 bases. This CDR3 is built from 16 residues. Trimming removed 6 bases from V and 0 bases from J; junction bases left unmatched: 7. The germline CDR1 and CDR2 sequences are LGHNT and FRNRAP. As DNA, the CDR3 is TGTGCTAGTGGGACCGGGACAGCGACGAACACCGGGGAGCTGTTTTTT. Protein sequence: CASGTGTATNTGELFF.

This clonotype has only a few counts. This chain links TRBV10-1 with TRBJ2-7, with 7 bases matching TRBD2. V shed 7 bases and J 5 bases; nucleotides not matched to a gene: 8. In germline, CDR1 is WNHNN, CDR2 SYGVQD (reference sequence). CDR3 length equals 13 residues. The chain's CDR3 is CASTDRLAHEQYF. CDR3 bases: TGCGCCAGCACCGACAGACTAGCCCACGAGCAGTACTTC.